This passage covers 28 T cell receptor beta chains from one sample sequenced in a study of T cells in Graves' hyperthyroidism and ophthalmopathy. Amplified TCR beta CDR3 regions derived from RNA transcripts. The HTBI set primed first-round TCR CDR3 RT-PCR. TCRdb called the multiplex PCR reads again in MiXCR, with one record for every CDR3 protein. The profile shows around 300,000 distinct CDR3 sequences, roughly 13% of them singletons. The sample comprised blood. The receptors stem from a woman aged 25 to 45 with Graves' hyperthyroidism that later progressed to Graves' ophthalmopathy.

This clonotype was recorded at least ten times. CDR3 amino acids: CASSLDFVDTQYF. CDR3 bases: TGTGCCAGCAGCTTAGATTTCGTAGATACGCAGTATTTT. V usage is TRBV7-2 and J usage is TRBJ2-3; D not certain. Deletions cut 1 base from V and 5 bases from J, with 7 bases between. Germline V gene data show CDR1 as SGHTA and CDR2 as FQGNSA. CDR3 length: 13 amino acids.

CDR3 in amino acids: CASSLLILPMNTEAFF. DNA for the CDR3: TGTGCCAGCAGCTTATTGATTCTTCCGATGAACACTGAAGCTTTCTTT. J is TRBJ1-1 and V is TRBV7-8; D call uncertain. The CDR3 loop spans 16 amino acids. The germline V gene has CDR1 SGHVS and CDR2 FQNEAQ. The V end lost 2 bases, the J end lost 0 bases, and 13 bases lay between the germline ends.

A remark on this clonotype: Possible read error: a much larger clone is one base away. The chain uses TRBV10-3 and TRBJ2-3; 7 bases map to TRBD1. The J call may be mistaken, given a closer DNA end match to TRBJ1-5. Germline loops: CDR1 ENHRY, CDR2 SYGVKD. This CDR3 spans 15 amino acids. The CDR3 reads CAISAGDSGTDTQHF. CDR3 bases: TGTGCCATCAGCGCCGGGGACAGCGGCACAGATACGCAGCATTTT.

This clonotype was detected ten times or more. The J gene is TRBJ2-7, the V gene TRBV28; D possibly matches TRBD1 or TRBD2 (5 bases each). V dropped 1 base and J dropped 3 bases, with 13 bases sitting between them. This CDR3 spans 15 amino acids. The germline V gene encodes CDR1 MDHEN and CDR2 SYDVKM. The DNA for the CDR3 is TGTGCCAGCAGTTTATTCAGGGCGGCGGGCTACGAGCAGTACTTC. It translates to CASSLFRAAGYEQYF.

This clonotype was counted at least ten times. The rearrangement links TRBV5-5 to TRBJ2-2; D not resolved. CDR3 size: 17 residues. V shed 2 bases and J shed 0 bases, with 14 bases lying between them. Germline CDR1 and CDR2: SGHKS and YYEKEE (reference sequence). The CDR3 is CASSFLGRLSNTGELFF. The CDR3 DNA reads as TGTGCCAGCAGCTTTTTAGGCAGACTCTCGAACACCGGGGAGCTGTTTTTT. Supplemented by reference TRBV5-5 and TRBJ2-2, the full variable domain reads DAGVTQSPTHLIKTRGQQVTLRCSPISGHKSVSWYQQVLGQGPQFIFQYYEKEERGRGNFPDRFSARQFPNYSSELNVNALLLGDSALYLCASSFLGRLSNTGELFFGEGSRLTVL.

This clonotype was found many times. This sequence joins TRBV27 and TRBJ1-5; D gene unclear. Trimming took 2 bases from V and 6 from J, leaving 20 bases between them. Germline loops: CDR1 MNHEY, CDR2 SMNVEV (reference sequence). The CDR3 has 17 amino acids. CDR3 protein: CASSLSPASPQAQPQHF. CDR3 DNA sequence: TGTGCCAGCAGTTTAAGCCCAGCCTCCCCTCAAGCTCAGCCCCAGCATTTT.

This clonotype has only a few counts. The chain uses TRBV9 and TRBJ1-1; no clear D gene. The V end lost 3 bases, the J end lost 3 bases, and 18 bases lay between the germline ends. CDR3 size: 16 residues. Germline CDR1 reads SGDLS; CDR2 reads YYNGEE. The CDR3 coding sequence is TGTGCCAGCAGCGCGGGAGGTGGGGTAGCGGACACTGAAGCTTTCTTT. It specifies CASSAGGGVADTEAFF.

Many counts were recorded for this clonotype. The chain employs TRBV28 and TRBJ2-3, with a possible D match to TRBD2 (6 bases). Germline assignment: CDR1 MDHEN and CDR2 SYDVKM. The CDR3 is made up of 15 amino acids. V was trimmed by 8 bases and J by 2 bases, leaving 17 bases between them. CDR3 DNA sequence: TGTGCCAGCGGCCCGGGTTGGGGGGACACAGATACGCAGTATTTT. This encodes CASGPGWGDTDTQYF.

This clonotype was seen a few times. The chain employs TRBV4-3 and TRBJ2-2; unclear D gene. This CDR3 spans 15 amino acids. V was clipped by 4 bases and J by 0 bases, with 9 bases between them. Germline loops: CDR1 LGHNA, CDR2 YSLEER. CDR3 protein: CASSRADANTGELFF. CDR3 in DNA: TGCGCCAGCAGCCGAGCCGACGCGAACACCGGGGAGCTGTTTTTT.

This clonotype was recorded many times. The chain couples TRBV10-3 to TRBJ2-7; no definite D call. The germline V gene has CDR1 ENHRY and CDR2 SYGVKD. Deletions cut 3 bases from V and 4 bases from J, with 10 bases between. This CDR3 has 13 amino acids. CDR3 coding DNA: TGTGCCATCAGTGACGTTGGTGCGTACGAGCAGTACTTC. Translated, it gives CAISDVGAYEQYF.

This clonotype was counted many times. The J gene is TRBJ1-1, the V gene TRBV20-1; possible D gene TRBD1, 5 bases. Germline CDR1 is DFQATT and CDR2 is SNEGSKA (reference sequence). CDR3 size: 15 residues. The V and J ends lost 5 bases and 2 bases respectively, with 18 bases between them. The CDR3 sequence: CSAPSPGPTNTEAFF. The DNA of the CDR3 is TGCAGTGCTCCTTCACCGGGACCGACAAACACTGAAGCTTTCTTT.

This clonotype was picked up many times. The chain links TRBV27 to TRBJ2-7; 10 bases map to TRBD2. V shed 4 bases and J 4 bases; nucleotides not matched to a gene: 4. Germline lookup yields CDR1 MNHEY and CDR2 SMNVEV (reference sequence). The CDR3 covers 14 residues. The CDR3 DNA follows: TGTGCCAGCAGTTCCGGGACTAGCGTTTACGAGCAGTACTTC. This encodes CASSSGTSVYEQYF.

In this sample, this clonotype turned up many times. The chain is built from TRBV30 and TRBJ1-2, with D unresolved. Germline values: CDR1 GTSNPN, CDR2 SVGIG (reference sequence). Deletions cut 1 base from V and 8 bases from J, with 11 bases between. The CDR3 loop spans 12 amino acids. CDR3 nucleotides: TGTGCCTGGAGTGGGTCCCTGGTAGGCTACACCTTC. It encodes CAWSGSLVGYTF. The complete variable domain, with remaining parts taken from reference TRBV30 and TRBJ1-2, reads SQTIHQWPATLVQPVGSPLSLECTVEGTSNPNLYWYRQAAGRGLQLLFYSVGIGQISSEVPQNLSASRPQDRQFILSSKKLLLSDSGFYLCAWSGSLVGYTFGSGTRLTVV.

This clonotype was seen more than once but under ten times. The chain links TRBV4-3 to TRBJ1-6; the D gene is possibly TRBD1 (5 bases). The CDR3 has 16 amino acids. The germline V gene encodes CDR1 LGHNA and CDR2 YSLEER. V gave up 0 bases and J gave up 2 bases, with 8 bases separating them. CDR3 amino acids: CASSQDPGPYNSPLHF. Here the CDR3 DNA reads TGCGCCAGCAGCCAAGATCCAGGGCCCTATAATTCACCCCTCCACTTT.

This clonotype was observed at least ten times. The chain links TRBV20-1 to TRBJ2-5, with 15 bases fitting TRBD2. In germline, CDR1 is DFQATT, CDR2 SNEGSKA (reference sequence). Losses at the gene ends were 3 bases for V and 4 bases for J; bases not matched to a gene: 3. The CDR3 is 15 residues long. CDR3 region: CSASPGLAGGETQYF. DNA for the CDR3: TGCAGTGCTAGCCCGGGACTAGCGGGAGGAGAGACCCAGTACTTC.

V is TRBV20-1 and J is TRBJ1-2; tentatively, D is TRBD1 (6 bases). Germline V gene data show CDR1 as DFQATT and CDR2 as SNEGSKA (reference sequence). CDR3 length: 14 amino acids. Trimming cost V 7 bases and J 5 bases, with 20 bases left between them. CDR3 sequence: CSDRALMNQYGYTF. The CDR3 DNA sequence: TGCAGTGACAGGGCCCTGATGAACCAATATGGCTACACCTTC.

This clonotype was observed a few times. The chain is built from TRBV7-9 and TRBJ2-2; D not resolved. The ends were cut back, 5 bases at V and 0 bases at J, with 4 bases in the middle. CDR1 is SEHNR, CDR2 FQNEAQ, per germline (reference sequence). This CDR3 region has 13 residues. In nucleotides, the CDR3 is TGTGCCAGCAGCCAGACGAACACCGGGGAGCTGTTTTTT. It is translated as CASSQTNTGELFF.

This clonotype appeared many times. This chain uses TRBV12-3 or TRBV12-4 with TRBJ2-7, with no clear D. The CDR3 extends over 14 amino acids. Trimming took 3 bases from V and 2 from J, leaving 11 bases between them. The CDR3 DNA reads TGTGCCAGCAGTTTGGGAACAGACGCCTACGAGCAGTACTTC. This translates into CASSLGTDAYEQYF.

This clonotype has ten or more counts. The chain carries TRBV6-2 or TRBV6-3 and TRBJ2-7; D gene ambiguous. The V gene lost 7 bases and the J gene lost 7 bases, with 11 bases spanning the gap. This CDR3 is built from 11 residues. Germline V gene sequence: CDR1 MNHEY, CDR2 SVGEGT. CDR3 sequence reads: CASTSGWEQYF. The CDR3 DNA reads TGTGCCAGCACGTCGGGTTGGGAGCAGTACTTC.

In this sample, this clonotype turned up many times. The chain is built from TRBV7-9 and TRBJ2-7, with 9 bases identical to TRBD1. V was clipped by 0 bases and J by 2 bases; unmatched bases: 8. This CDR3 comprises 17 residues. Germline assignment: CDR1 SEHNR and CDR2 FQNEAQ (reference sequence). Written as DNA, the CDR3 is TGTGCCAGCAGCTTAGCGGGAGGACAGGGGAAAGCCTACGAGCAGTACTTC. Protein product: CASSLAGGQGKAYEQYF.

This clonotype turned up a few times. The chain joins TRBV19 to TRBJ2-5; the D is unclear. The length of the CDR3 is 16 residues. Germline V gives CDR1 LNHDA, CDR2 SQIVND (reference sequence). Trimming pared 4 bases from V and 5 bases from J, leaving 20 bases between. CDR3 bases: TGTGCCAGTAGTAAGCGCAGGTTAGGTCCGAAGGAGACCCAGTACTTC. As protein: CASSKRRLGPKETQYF.

This clonotype was seen at least ten times. V and J are TRBV6-1 and TRBJ2-7; TRBD2 aligns across 9 bases. The CDR3 runs 17 residues. V shed 5 bases, J shed 2 bases, and the junction held 13 bases outside the gene matches. The V gene's germline CDR1 is MNHNS and CDR2 SASEGT. The CDR3 DNA is TGTGCCAGCAGTCGACTGACTAGCGGAGGGGCCCCCTACGAGCAGTACTTC. It is translated as CASSRLTSGGAPYEQYF.

This clonotype was detected many times. The chain recombines TRBV7-2 with TRBJ2-7; the D gene is possibly TRBD1 (5 bases). This CDR3 is 14 amino acids long. Trimming removed 2 bases at V and 6 bases at J, with 14 bases between. The germline gives CDR1 SGHTA, CDR2 FQGNSA. Here the CDR3 reads CASSLLGQLVEQYF. The DNA for the CDR3 is TGTGCCAGCAGCTTACTGGGGCAGCTGGTCGAGCAGTACTTC. Using reference TRBV7-2 and TRBJ2-7 for the parts outside the CDR3, the full variable domain is GAGVSQSPSNKVTEKGKDVELRCDPISGHTALYWYRQSLGQGLEFLIYFQGNSAPDKSGLPSDRFSAERTGGSVSTLTIQRTQQEDSAVYLCASSLLGQLVEQYFGPGTRLTVT.

This clonotype was counted ten times or more. The rearrangement links TRBV12-3 or TRBV12-4 to TRBJ2-6, with no clear D. With 0 bases removed from V and 0 bases from J, the gap between germline ends came to 3 bases. The CDR3 has 15 residues. This chain's CDR3 is CASSLAGSGANVLTF. The CDR3 DNA follows: TGTGCCAGCAGTTTAGCAGGCTCTGGGGCCAACGTCCTGACTTTC.

This clonotype was counted many times. The rearrangement links TRBV29-1 to TRBJ1-1; D gene ambiguous. Trimming took off 5 bases at V and 4 bases at J, with 14 bases between the two ends. The germline gives CDR1 SQVTM, CDR2 ANQGSEA. The CDR3 is made up of 13 amino acids. CDR3 in DNA: TGCAGCGTTAATCGCCCTTTGAGCACTGAAGCTTTCTTT. This gives the protein CSVNRPLSTEAFF.

This clonotype was seen at least ten times. The chain employs TRBV30 and TRBJ1-3, with no clear D. The V gene's germline CDR1 is GTSNPN and CDR2 SVGIG (reference sequence). This CDR3 is built from 11 residues. Trimming took 4 bases from V and 3 from J, leaving 4 bases between them. Here the CDR3 reads CAWKFGNTIYF. The CDR3 DNA reads as TGTGCCTGGAAGTTTGGAAACACCATATATTTT.

In this sample, this clonotype turned up many times. The chain employs TRBV6-1 and TRBJ1-5; D might be TRBD1 (6 bases). The germline gives CDR1 MNHNS, CDR2 SASEGT. The CDR3 sequence is 15 residues long. The V and J ends lost 2 bases and 2 bases respectively, with 10 bases between them. As DNA, the CDR3 is TGTGCCAGCAGTGAACAGGGGAATGGCAATCAGCCCCAGCATTTT. This codes for CASSEQGNGNQPQHF.

This clonotype was recorded a few times. The chain uses TRBV19 and TRBJ1-6; D not certain. V was clipped by 3 bases and J by 8 bases, with 8 bases between them. The CDR3 is 13 amino acids. CDR1 is LNHDA and CDR2 is SQIVND in the germline V gene (reference sequence). In nucleotides, the CDR3 is TGTGCCAGTAGTATTTGGTTGGATTCACCCCTCCACTTT. The encoded protein is CASSIWLDSPLHF.